Sequencing of this T cell receptor beta chain was carried out in a study of blood T cell repertoires in COVID-19. TCRdb's copy holds only in-frame clones and misses some; the assay was immunoSEQ multiplex PCR. The table lists about 320,000 clones, 90% of them singletons, with about 4% in the top ten. Germline V lookup: CDR1 SEHNR, CDR2 FQNEAQ (reference sequence). The CDR3 covers 11 residues. V lost 5 bases and J lost 3, with 4 bases in between. Sequenced material: PBMCs or T cells enriched from blood (not recorded which). This clonotype originated in a woman in her 30s who had been exposed to COVID-19. The V call is TRBV7-9, the J call TRBJ1-2; D is unresolved. The CDR3, as DNA: TGTGCCAGCAGCCTGTACTATGGCTACACCTTC. This encodes CASSLYYGYTF.